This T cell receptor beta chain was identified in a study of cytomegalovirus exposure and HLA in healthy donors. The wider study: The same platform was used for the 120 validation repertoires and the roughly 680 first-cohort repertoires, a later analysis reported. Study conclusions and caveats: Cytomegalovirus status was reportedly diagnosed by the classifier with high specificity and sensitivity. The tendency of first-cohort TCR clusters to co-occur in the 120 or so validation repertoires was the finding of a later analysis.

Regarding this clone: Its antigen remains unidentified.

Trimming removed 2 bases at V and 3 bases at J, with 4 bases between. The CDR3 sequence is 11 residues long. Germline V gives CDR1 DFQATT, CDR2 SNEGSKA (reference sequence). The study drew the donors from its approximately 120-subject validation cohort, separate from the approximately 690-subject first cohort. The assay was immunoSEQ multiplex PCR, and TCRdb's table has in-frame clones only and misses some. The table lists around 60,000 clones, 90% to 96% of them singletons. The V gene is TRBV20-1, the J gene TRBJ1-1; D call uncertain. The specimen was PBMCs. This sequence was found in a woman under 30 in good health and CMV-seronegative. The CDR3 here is CSARQYTEAFF. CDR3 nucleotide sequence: TGCAGTGCTAGACAGTACACTGAAGCTTTCTTT.